The clone carrying this TCR beta chain was observed at least ten times. RNA transcripts yielded amplified TCR beta CDR3 regions. RT-PCR with HTBI primers came first, then second-round multiplex PCR. MiXCR, applied by TCRdb to the multiplex PCR reads, yields one record per CDR3 protein. Of about 380,000 distinct CDR3 sequences listed, just over 15% are singletons. The data belong to a study of Graves' ophthalmopathy and Graves' hyperthyroidism. Germline CDR1 is MNHEY and CDR2 is SMNVEV (reference sequence). V gave up 3 bases and J gave up 6 bases, with 11 bases separating them. The CDR3 totals 13 residues.

Sequencing was performed on peripheral blood. The source of this sequence is a woman younger than 30 with stable Graves' hyperthyroidism. This chain joins TRBV27 and TRBJ1-1, with D uncertain. The CDR3 region has the DNA TGTGCCAGCAGTTTTGGAGCGAGCGCTGAAGCTTTCTTT. Amino acids: CASSFGASAEAFF.